A single sample is the source of the 14 T cell receptor beta chains below, sequenced in a study of T cell responses to AZD1222 COVID-19 vaccine. Sequencing was performed with immunoSEQ multiplex PCR; in TCRdb, only in-frame clones are kept and a portion is missing. This table holds about 120,000 clones, roughly 86% found once. The sequenced sample was peripheral blood, obtained 28 days after the second AZD1222 dose. These receptors were taken from an adult who received the AZD1222 COVID-19 vaccine.

The rearrangement joins TRBV5-1 to TRBJ1-1; TRBD1 is a possible D gene (5 bases). Trimming stripped 1 base from V and 4 bases from J, with 17 bases between. The CDR3 loop spans 16 amino acids. The germline CDR1 and CDR2 sequences are SGHRS and YFSETQ. The CDR3 spells CASSLLTADGGTEAFF. CDR3 sequence (DNA): TGCGCCAGCAGCTTGTTGACAGCGGACGGGGGCACTGAAGCTTTCTTT.

The chain uses TRBV6-4 and TRBJ1-1; no definite D call. Germline CDR1 and CDR2: MRHNA and SNTAGT. The CDR3 runs to 13 residues. V lost 0 bases and J 3 bases, leaving 5 bases between the germline ends. The CDR3 is CASSDSTDTEAFF. The CDR3 DNA sequence: TGTGCCAGCAGTGACTCGACTGACACTGAAGCTTTCTTT.

The chain is built from TRBV4-1 and TRBJ1-5, with D maybe TRBD1 (5 bases). CDR1 MGHRA and CDR2 YSYEKL come from the germline V gene. The CDR3 totals 15 residues. The V end was cut by 1 base, the J end by 6 bases, with 13 bases between. The CDR3 is CASSQGHGAAQPQHF. CDR3 in DNA: TGCGCCAGCAGCCAAGGGCATGGGGCGGCTCAGCCCCAGCATTTT.

The chain couples TRBV28 to TRBJ1-5; perhaps TRBD1 as D (6 bases). Germline lookup yields CDR1 MDHEN and CDR2 SYDVKM. V was cut by 6 bases and J by 3 bases, with 15 bases left in between. The CDR3 has 15 residues. The CDR3 DNA is TGTGCCAGCAGCCTCCCCAGACAGGACAATCAGCCCCAGCATTTT. This encodes CASSLPRQDNQPQHF.

V usage is TRBV29-1 and J usage is TRBJ1-1; the D is unclear. The V end was cut by 0 bases, the J end by 5 bases, with 10 bases between. The length of the CDR3 is 13 residues. Looked up from germline, CDR1 is SQVTM and CDR2 is ANQGSEA. CDR3 DNA sequence: TGCAGCGTTGAAGATCATCAAGGGACTGAAGCTTTCTTT. This gives the protein CSVEDHQGTEAFF.

The rearrangement links TRBV19 to TRBJ1-3; maybe TRBD1 (5 bases). The ends were cut back, 5 bases at V and 0 bases at J, with 14 bases in the middle. Germline lookup yields CDR1 LNHDA and CDR2 SQIVND (reference sequence). The CDR3 is 16 amino acids. CDR3 sequence reads: CASSPGTFSSGNTIYF. CDR3 in DNA: TGTGCCAGTAGTCCTGGGACGTTCAGCTCTGGAAACACCATATATTTT.

V gene TRBV28 combines with J gene TRBJ2-3; TRBD1 is a possible D gene (5 bases). Looked up from germline, CDR1 is MDHEN and CDR2 is SYDVKM. The CDR3 covers 13 residues. Trimming removed 8 bases from V and 2 bases from J, with 11 bases in between. The CDR3, as DNA: TGTGCCAGCGGGGCAGAAGCCACAGATACGCAGTATTTT. Its translation is CASGAEATDTQYF.

The chain employs TRBV11-3 and TRBJ1-3; a weak D match, TRBD1 (5 bases). The CDR3 totals 14 residues. Germline V gene lookup returns CDR1 SGHNT and CDR2 YENEEA. Trimming cost V 3 bases and J 4 bases, with 10 bases left between them. The chain's CDR3 is CASSLQGSGNTIYF. DNA of the CDR3: TGTGCCAGCAGCTTGCAGGGTTCCGGAAACACCATATATTTT.

The CDR3 sequence: CASSSQAGQGFSEQYF. As DNA, the CDR3 is TGCGCCAGCAGCTCGCAAGCGGGACAGGGTTTTTCCGAGCAGTACTTC. This chain links TRBV5-1 with TRBJ2-7, with TRBD1 matching over 9 bases. V dropped 3 bases and J dropped 6; count of bases not matched to a gene: 13. Per the germline V gene, CDR1 is SGHRS and CDR2 is YFSETQ. CDR3 length: 16 residues.

The chain combines TRBV11-3 with TRBJ2-7; D may be TRBD1 or TRBD2 (5 bases each). V lost 1 base to trimming and J lost 0 bases, with 10 bases between them. This CDR3 is 15 amino acids long. Germline V gene sequence: CDR1 SGHNT, CDR2 YENEEA. The CDR3 here is CASSLGQGDSYEQYF. The CDR3, as DNA: TGTGCCAGCAGCTTAGGGCAGGGAGACTCCTACGAGCAGTACTTC. Based on the CDR3 plus reference TRBV11-3 and TRBJ2-7, the full variable domain is EAGVVQSPRYKIIEKKQPVAFWCNPISGHNTLYWYLQNLGQGPELLIRYENEEAVDDSQLPKDRFSAERLKGVDSTLKIQPAELGDSAVYLCASSLGQGDSYEQYFGPGTRLTVT.

This clone was found a few times. J is TRBJ1-6 and V is TRBV13; D might be TRBD1 (6 bases). CDR1 and CDR2 (germline): PRHDT, FYEKMQ (reference sequence). CDR3 length equals 16 residues. V lost 5 bases, J lost 6 bases, and 17 bases lay in between. The CDR3: CASSRASGAGNSPLHF. CDR3 in DNA: TGTGCCAGCAGCCGAGCCTCGGGGGCGGGTAATTCACCCCTCCACTTT.

This chain connects TRBV11-2 to TRBJ2-5, with D unresolved. The ends were cut back, 1 base at V and 5 bases at J, with 5 bases in the middle. The CDR3 consists of 12 residues. Germline V lookup: CDR1 SGHAT, CDR2 FQNNGV. CDR3 amino acids: CASSLVGETQYF. The CDR3 DNA sequence: TGTGCCAGCAGCTTAGTGGGGGAGACCCAGTACTTC. The full variable domain, with the rest looked up from reference TRBV11-2 and TRBJ2-5, is EAGVAQSPRYKIIEKRQSVAFWCNPISGHATLYWYQQILGQGPKLLIQFQNNGVVDDSQLPKDRFSAERLKGVDSTLKIQPAKLEDSAVYLCASSLVGETQYFGPGTRLLVL.

The genes are TRBV15 and TRBJ2-7, with a possible D match to TRBD2 (6 bases). The V and J ends lost 4 bases and 4 bases respectively, with 17 bases between them. From germline, CDR1 is LNHNV and CDR2 YYDKDF (reference sequence). The CDR3 has 15 amino acids. The CDR3 sequence: CATSKAGGAGYEQYF. DNA of the CDR3: TGTGCCACCAGCAAAGCCGGCGGTGCGGGATACGAGCAGTACTTC.

The chain links TRBV19 to TRBJ1-5; no reliable D call. There are 13 residues in the CDR3. CDR1 is LNHDA and CDR2 is SQIVND in the germline V gene (reference sequence). Trimming cost V 2 bases and J 9 bases, with 11 bases left between them. The CDR3 region has the DNA TGTGCCAGTAGTATATCAGGCACGGGGCCCCAGCATTTT. Its protein product is CASSISGTGPQHF. The full variable domain, completed using reference TRBV19 and TRBJ1-5, is DGGITQSPKYLFRKEGQNVTLSCEQNLNHDAMYWYRQDPGQGLRLIYYSQIVNDFQKGDIAEGYSVSREKKESFPLTVTSAQKNPTAFYLCASSISGTGPQHFGDGTRLSIL.